This T cell receptor beta chain was profiled in a study of blood T cells in healthy people across ages. This clonotype was detected ten times or more. The CDR3 sequence is 14 residues long. Germline trimming cut 6 bases from V and 5 bases from J; bases unmatched to any gene: 1. The second PCR ran about 6 to 11 cycles with a sample-barcoded 5' primer and J-beta primers. A single record per CDR3 protein comes from TCRdb applying MiXCR to the 5' RACE reads. This repertoire shows 1.5 million to 2 million distinct CDR3 sequences, 25% to 30% found once; its top ten account for 7.7%. What was sequenced was blood. The rearrangement joins TRBV12-3 or TRBV12-4 to TRBJ2-1, with 13 bases aligning to TRBD2. The receptor was isolated from a woman aged 30 to 39 in good health. The CDR3 nucleotides read TGTGCCAGCAGGGGGACTAGCGGGGACAATGAGCAGTTCTTC. This encodes CASRGTSGDNEQFF.